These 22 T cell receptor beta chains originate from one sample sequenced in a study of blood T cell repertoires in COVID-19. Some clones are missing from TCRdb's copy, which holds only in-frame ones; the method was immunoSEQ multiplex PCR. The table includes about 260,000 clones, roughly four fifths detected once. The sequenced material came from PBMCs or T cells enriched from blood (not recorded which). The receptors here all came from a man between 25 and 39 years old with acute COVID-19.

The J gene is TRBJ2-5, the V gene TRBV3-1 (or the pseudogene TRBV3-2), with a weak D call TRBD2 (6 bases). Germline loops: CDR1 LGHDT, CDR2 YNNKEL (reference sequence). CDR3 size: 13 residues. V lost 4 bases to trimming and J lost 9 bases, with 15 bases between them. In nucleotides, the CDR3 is TGTGCCAGCAGCCCCTGGCAATGGGGGGCCCAGTACTTC. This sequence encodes CASSPWQWGAQYF.

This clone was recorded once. Written as DNA, the CDR3 is TGTGCCAGCAGCATCCCGGGACAGGGTGCCAAAAACATTCAGTACTTC. This codes for CASSIPGQGAKNIQYF. The V call is TRBV7-9, the J call TRBJ2-4; 9 nucleotides line up with TRBD1. Germline loops: CDR1 SEHNR, CDR2 FQNEAQ (reference sequence). Trimming took 5 bases from V and 1 from J; bases not matched to a gene: 6. The CDR3 has 16 residues.

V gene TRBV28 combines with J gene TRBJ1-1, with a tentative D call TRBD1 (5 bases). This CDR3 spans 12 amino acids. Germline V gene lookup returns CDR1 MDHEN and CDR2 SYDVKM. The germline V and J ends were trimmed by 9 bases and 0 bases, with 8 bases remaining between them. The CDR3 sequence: CASDSMNTEAFF. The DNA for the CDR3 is TGTGCCAGTGACAGCATGAACACTGAAGCTTTCTTT.

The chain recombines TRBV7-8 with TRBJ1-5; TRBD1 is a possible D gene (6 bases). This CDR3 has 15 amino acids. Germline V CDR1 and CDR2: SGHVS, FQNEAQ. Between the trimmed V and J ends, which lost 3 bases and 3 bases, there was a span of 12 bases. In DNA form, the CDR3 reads TGTGCCAGCAGCTTCCCCCGGGACAACAATCAGCCCCAGCATTTT. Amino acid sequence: CASSFPRDNNQPQHF.

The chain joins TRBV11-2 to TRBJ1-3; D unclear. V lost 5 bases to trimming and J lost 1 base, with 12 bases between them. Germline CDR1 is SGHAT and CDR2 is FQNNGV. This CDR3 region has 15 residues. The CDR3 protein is CASSPSRISGNTIYF. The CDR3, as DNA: TGTGCCAGCAGCCCTTCGCGTATTTCTGGAAACACCATATATTTT.

The CDR3 nucleotides are TGTGCCAGCAGCGGACAGGGGGAGTACGAGCAGTACGTC. Its translation: CASSGQGEYEQYV. The rearrangement uses TRBV2 and TRBJ2-7, with TRBD1 identical over 10 bases. Germline V gene data show CDR1 as SNHLY and CDR2 as FYNNEI. J was trimmed by 4 bases and V by 6 bases; bases with no gene match: 3. CDR3 size: 13 residues.

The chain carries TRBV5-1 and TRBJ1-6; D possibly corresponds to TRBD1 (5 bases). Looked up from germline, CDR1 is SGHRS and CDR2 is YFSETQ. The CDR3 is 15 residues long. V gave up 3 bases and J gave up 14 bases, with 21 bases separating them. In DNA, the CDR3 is TGCGCCAGCAGCTCGGTGGTCGGGGGGACTAATGCCCTCCACTTT. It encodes CASSSVVGGTNALHF. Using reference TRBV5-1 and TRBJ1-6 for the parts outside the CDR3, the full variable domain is KAGVTQTPRYLIKTRGQQVTLSCSPISGHRSVSWYQQTPGQGLQFLFEYFSETQRNKGNFPGRFSGRQFSNSRSEMNVSTLELGDSALYLCASSSVVGGTNALHFGNGTRLTVT.

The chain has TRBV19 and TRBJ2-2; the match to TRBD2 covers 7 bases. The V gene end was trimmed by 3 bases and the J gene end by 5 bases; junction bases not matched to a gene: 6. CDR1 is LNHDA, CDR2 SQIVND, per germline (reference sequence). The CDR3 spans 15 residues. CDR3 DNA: TGTGCCAGTAGTATCTCTAGCGGAGTTACCGGGGAGCTGTTTTTT. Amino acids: CASSISSGVTGELFF. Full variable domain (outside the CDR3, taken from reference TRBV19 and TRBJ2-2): DGGITQSPKYLFRKEGQNVTLSCEQNLNHDAMYWYRQDPGQGLRLIYYSQIVNDFQKGDIAEGYSVSREKKESFPLTVTSAQKNPTAFYLCASSISSGVTGELFFGEGSRLTVL.

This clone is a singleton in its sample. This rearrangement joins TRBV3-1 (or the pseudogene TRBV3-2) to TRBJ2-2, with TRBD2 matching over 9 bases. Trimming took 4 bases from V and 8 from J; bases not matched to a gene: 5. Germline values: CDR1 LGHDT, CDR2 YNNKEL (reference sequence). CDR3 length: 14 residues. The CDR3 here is CASSPRGREGELFF. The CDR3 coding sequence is TGTGCCAGCAGCCCACGCGGGAGGGAAGGGGAGCTGTTTTTT.

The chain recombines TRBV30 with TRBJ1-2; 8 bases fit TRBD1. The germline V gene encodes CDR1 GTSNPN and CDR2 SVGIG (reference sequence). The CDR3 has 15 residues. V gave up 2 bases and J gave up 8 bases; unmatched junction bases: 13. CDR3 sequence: CAWSPLSRQGKGYTF. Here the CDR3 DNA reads TGTGCCTGGAGTCCTCTCTCAAGACAGGGGAAGGGCTACACCTTC.

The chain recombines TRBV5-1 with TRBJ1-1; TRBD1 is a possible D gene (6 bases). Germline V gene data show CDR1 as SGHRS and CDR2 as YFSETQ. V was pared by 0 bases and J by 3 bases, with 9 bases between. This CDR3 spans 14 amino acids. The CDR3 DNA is TGCGCCAGCAGCTTGGTTGCAGGGGACACTGAAGCTTTCTTT. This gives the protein CASSLVAGDTEAFF.

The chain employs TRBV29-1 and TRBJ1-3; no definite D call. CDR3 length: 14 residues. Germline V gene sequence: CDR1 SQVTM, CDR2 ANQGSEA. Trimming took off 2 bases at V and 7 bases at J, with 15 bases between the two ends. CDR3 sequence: CSVEWPPEPNTIYF. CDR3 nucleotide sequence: TGCAGCGTTGAATGGCCTCCGGAGCCGAACACCATATATTTT.

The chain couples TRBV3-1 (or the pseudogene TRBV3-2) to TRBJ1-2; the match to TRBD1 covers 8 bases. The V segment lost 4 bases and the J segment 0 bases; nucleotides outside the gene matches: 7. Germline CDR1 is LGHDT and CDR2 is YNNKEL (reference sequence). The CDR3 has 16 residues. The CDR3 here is CASSPRTGLTNYGYTF. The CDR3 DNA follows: TGTGCCAGCAGCCCGAGGACAGGGCTGACTAACTATGGCTACACCTTC.

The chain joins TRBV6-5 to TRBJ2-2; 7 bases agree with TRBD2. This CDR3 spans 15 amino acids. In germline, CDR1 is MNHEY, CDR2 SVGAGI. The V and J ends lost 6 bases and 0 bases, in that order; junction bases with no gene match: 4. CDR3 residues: CASSWGGTNTGELFF. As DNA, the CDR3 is TGTGCCAGCAGCTGGGGGGGGACGAACACCGGGGAGCTGTTTTTT.

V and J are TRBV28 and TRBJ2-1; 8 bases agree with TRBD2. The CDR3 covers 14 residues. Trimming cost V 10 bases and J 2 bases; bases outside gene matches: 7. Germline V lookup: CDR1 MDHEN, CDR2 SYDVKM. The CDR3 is CATIPGGTYNEQFF. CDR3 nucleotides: TGTGCCACCATCCCGGGGGGGACCTACAATGAGCAGTTCTTC.

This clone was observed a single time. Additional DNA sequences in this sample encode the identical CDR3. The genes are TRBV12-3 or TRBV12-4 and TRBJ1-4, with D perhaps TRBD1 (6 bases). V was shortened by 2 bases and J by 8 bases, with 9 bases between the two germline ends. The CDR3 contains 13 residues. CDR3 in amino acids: CASSLSGVEKLFF. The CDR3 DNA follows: TGTGCCAGCAGTTTATCAGGGGTAGAAAAACTGTTTTTT.

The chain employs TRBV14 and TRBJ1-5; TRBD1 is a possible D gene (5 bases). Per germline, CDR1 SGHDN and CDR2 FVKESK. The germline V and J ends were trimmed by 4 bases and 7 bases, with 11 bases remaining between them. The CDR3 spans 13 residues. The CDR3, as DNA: TGTGCCAGCAGCCCAGGGATTGACCAGCCCCAGCATTTT. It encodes CASSPGIDQPQHF.

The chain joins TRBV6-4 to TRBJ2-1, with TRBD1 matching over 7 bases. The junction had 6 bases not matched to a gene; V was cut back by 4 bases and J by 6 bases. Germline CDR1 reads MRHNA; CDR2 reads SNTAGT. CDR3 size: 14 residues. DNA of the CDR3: TGTGCCAGCAGTGGAGGGCCAGGGGGCAATGAGCAGTTCTTC. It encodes CASSGGPGGNEQFF.

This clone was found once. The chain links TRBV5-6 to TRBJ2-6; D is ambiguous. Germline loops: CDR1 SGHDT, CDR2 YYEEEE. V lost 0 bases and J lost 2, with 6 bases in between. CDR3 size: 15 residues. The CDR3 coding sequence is TGTGCCAGCAGCTTGGGGCGGACTGGGGCCAACGTCCTGACTTTC. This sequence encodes CASSLGRTGANVLTF.

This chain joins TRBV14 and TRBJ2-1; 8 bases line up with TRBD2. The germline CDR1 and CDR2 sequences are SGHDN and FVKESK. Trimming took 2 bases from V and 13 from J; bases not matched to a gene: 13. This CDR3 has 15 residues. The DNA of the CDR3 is TGTGCCAGCAGCCAATGGGTGGCGGGAGGACCATATCAGTTCTTC. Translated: CASSQWVAGGPYQFF.

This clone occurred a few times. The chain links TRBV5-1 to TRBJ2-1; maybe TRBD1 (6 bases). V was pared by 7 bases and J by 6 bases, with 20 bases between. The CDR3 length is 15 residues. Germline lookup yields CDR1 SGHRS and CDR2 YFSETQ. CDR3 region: CASHPEQGFLNEQFF. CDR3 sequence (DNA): TGCGCCAGCCACCCCGAACAGGGTTTTCTCAATGAGCAGTTCTTC. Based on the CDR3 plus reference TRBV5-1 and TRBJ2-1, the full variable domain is KAGVTQTPRYLIKTRGQQVTLSCSPISGHRSVSWYQQTPGQGLQFLFEYFSETQRNKGNFPGRFSGRQFSNSRSEMNVSTLELGDSALYLCASHPEQGFLNEQFFGPGTRLTVL.

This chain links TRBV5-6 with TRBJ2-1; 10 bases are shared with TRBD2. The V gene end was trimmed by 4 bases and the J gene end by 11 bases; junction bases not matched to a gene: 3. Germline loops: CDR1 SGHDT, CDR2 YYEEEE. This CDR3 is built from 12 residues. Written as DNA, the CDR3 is TGTGCCAGCAGCCAAGCGGGGGGGCAGCAGTTCTTC. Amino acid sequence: CASSQAGGQQFF.